A selection of T cell receptor beta chains follows, all from one sample in a study of T cell responses to AZD1222 COVID-19 vaccine. Method: immunoSEQ multiplex PCR; TCRdb's copy keeps in-frame clones and lacks some. The table has roughly 91,000 clones, about 92% seen once. Sequenced here: peripheral blood, sampled on day 0 of AZD1222 vaccination. These receptors all stem from an adult in good health. Both conserved end residues are part of each CDR3. The D gene is left open where the match is weak. A row's size may be missing; if present it is once, few, many or a size class.

>TRBV6-6|TRBJ1-2|once|-
TGTGCCAGCAGTTACCAACGGAACTATGGCTACACCTTC
CASSYQRNYGYTF
>TRBV18|TRBJ2-2|-|-
TGTGCCAGCTCACCCGCGAAGGGGAACACCGGGGAGCTGTTTTTT
CASSPAKGNTGELFF
>TRBV14|TRBJ1-1|-|-
TGTGCCAGCAGCCAACAACAGGGTTTGACCACTGAAGCTTTCTTT
CASSQQQGLTTEAFF
>TRBV3-1/TRBV3-2|TRBJ2-1|-|TRBD2
TGTGCCAGCGCATTGGCGGGAGTCGCCTACAATGAGCAGTTCTTC
CASALAGVAYNEQFF
>TRBV6-5|TRBJ2-2|-|TRBD1
TGTGCCAGCACACGGAGACAGGGGGCCGGGGAGCTGTTTTTT
CASTRRQGAGELFF
>TRBV7-9|TRBJ1-1|-|-
TGTGCCAGCAGCTTAGCAGGTCGCTACGGCACTGAAGCTTTCTTT
CASSLAGRYGTEAFF
>TRBV7-9|TRBJ2-1|once|TRBD2
TGTGCCAGCACCAAATTAACTAGCGGGGACTACAATGAGCAGTTCTTC
CASTKLTSGDYNEQFF
>TRBV30|TRBJ1-6|few|-
TGTGCCTGGAGTGTATTTGGACAGTTTAATTCACCCCTCCACTTT
CAWSVFGQFNSPLHF
>TRBV7-9|TRBJ1-2|-|-
TGTGCCAGCAGCGTCACAACTAACTATGGCTACACCTTC
CASSVTTNYGYTF
>TRBV5-1|TRBJ2-3|-|-
TGCGCCAGCAGCTTCCGGACCGAAACAGATACGCAGTATTTT
CASSFRTETDTQYF
>TRBV5-4|TRBJ1-1|-|-
TGTGCCAGCAGCTTGTACGGTCTCCAAAAGGATGAAGCTTTCTTT
CASSLYGLQKDEAFF
>TRBV28|TRBJ2-1|once|TRBD2
TGTGCTGCGTTATCTTGGGGCCTGGGGACTAGCGGGAGGGCCGTAGTTGAGCAGTTCTTC
CAALSWGLGTSGRAVVEQFF